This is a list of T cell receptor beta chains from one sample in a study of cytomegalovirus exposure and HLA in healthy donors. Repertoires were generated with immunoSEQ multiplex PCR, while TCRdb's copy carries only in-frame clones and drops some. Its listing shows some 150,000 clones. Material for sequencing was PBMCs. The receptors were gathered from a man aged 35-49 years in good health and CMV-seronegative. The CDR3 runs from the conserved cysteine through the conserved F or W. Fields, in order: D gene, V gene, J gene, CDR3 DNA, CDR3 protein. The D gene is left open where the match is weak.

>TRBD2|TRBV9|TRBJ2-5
TGTGCCAGCAGCGTAGCAGCGGGGCTGTACCAAGAGACCCAGTACTTC
CASSVAAGLYQETQYF
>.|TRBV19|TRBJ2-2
TGTGCCAGTAGTATCGGGCCGTACAGGGTTCAACACACCGGGGAGCTGTTTTTT
CASSIGPYRVQHTGELFF
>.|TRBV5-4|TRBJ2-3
TGTGCCAGCAGGCTGCCGGGAGATACGCAGTATTTT
CASRLPGDTQYF
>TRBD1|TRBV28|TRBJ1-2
TGTGCCAGCAGCGGAAACCGGGACAGGTCTAAGAGGTACACCTTC
CASSGNRDRSKRYTF
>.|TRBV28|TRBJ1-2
TGTGCCAGCAGTGGCGGACAGCCCCCCTATGGCTACACCTTC
CASSGGQPPYGYTF
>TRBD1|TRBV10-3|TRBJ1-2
TGTGCCATCAGTGAGTCGAACAACAGGGGATATGGTGGCTACACCTTC
CAISESNNRGYGGYTF
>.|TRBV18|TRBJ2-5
TGTGCCAGCTCACCAGCAGGCGAGACCCAGTACTTC
CASSPAGETQYF
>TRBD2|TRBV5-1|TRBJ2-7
TGCGCCAGCAGCCCGGGACTAGGGTTAGACGAGCAGTACTTC
CASSPGLGLDEQYF
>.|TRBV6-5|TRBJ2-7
TGTGCCAGCAGTCGCGGGGACAGATGGTACGAGCAGTACTTC
CASSRGDRWYEQYF
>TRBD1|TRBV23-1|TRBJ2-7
TGCGCCAGCAGTGGGGACAGGGGCTACGAGCAGTACTTC
CASSGDRGYEQYF
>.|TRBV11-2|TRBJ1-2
TGTGCCAGCAGCCGCATCGGACTTAACTATGGCTACACCTTC
CASSRIGLNYGYTF
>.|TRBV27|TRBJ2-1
TGTGCCAGCAGCCAAAGGCCGACAGGAGGGGGGGTATACAATGAGCAGTTCTTC
CASSQRPTGGGVYNEQFF
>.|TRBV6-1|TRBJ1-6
TGTGCCAGCAGCACCGTAGGGGGGGCGAGTTCACCCCTCCACTTT
CASSTVGGASSPLHF
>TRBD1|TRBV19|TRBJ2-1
TGTGCCAGTAGTACCAGATCCGGGACAGGAACTAACAATGAGCAGTTCTTC
CASSTRSGTGTNNEQFF
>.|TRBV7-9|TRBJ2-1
TGTGCCAGCAGCTTACGCAGGGGTACGGACAATGAGCAGTTCTTC
CASSLRRGTDNEQFF
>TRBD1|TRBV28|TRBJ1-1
TGTGCCAGCAGTTGGGACAGCCCGACTGAAGCTTTCTTT
CASSWDSPTEAFF
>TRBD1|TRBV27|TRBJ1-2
TGTGCCAGCAGCCCTTGGACAGGTGTAGATGGCTACACCTTC
CASSPWTGVDGYTF
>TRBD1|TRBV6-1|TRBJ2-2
TGTGCCAGCAACGGACAGGGGGCGAACACCGGGGAGCTGTTTTTT
CASNGQGANTGELFF
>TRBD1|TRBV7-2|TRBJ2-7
TGTGCCAGCAGCTCCAACAGGGGCCCCTACGAGCAGTACTTC
CASSSNRGPYEQYF
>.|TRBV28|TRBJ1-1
TGTGCCAGCAGTGCGGCGGGGAGGGACACTGAAGCTTTCTTT
CASSAAGRDTEAFF
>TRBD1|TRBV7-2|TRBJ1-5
TGTGCCAGCAGCCGGGACAGAAATAGCAATCAGCCCCAGCATTTT
CASSRDRNSNQPQHF
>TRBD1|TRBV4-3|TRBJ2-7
TGCGCCAGCAGCCAGAGCCCCAGAGGGACAGGGAAAAGGGGCGAGCAGTACTTC
CASSQSPRGTGKRGEQYF
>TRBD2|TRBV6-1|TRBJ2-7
TGTGCCAGCAGTGAAGGGGAGGGAAGGGAGCAGTACTTC
CASSEGEGREQYF
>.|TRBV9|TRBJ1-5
TGTGCCAGCAGCGGAGACACGGGGAGCAATCAGCCCCAGCATTTT
CASSGDTGSNQPQHF
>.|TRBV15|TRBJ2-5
TGTGCCACCAGCAGTATGAAGAGCCAAGAGACCCAGTACTTC
CATSSMKSQETQYF
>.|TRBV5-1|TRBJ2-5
TGCGCCAGCAGCTTCAGGGGCGGCGAAGAGACCCAGTACTTC
CASSFRGGEETQYF
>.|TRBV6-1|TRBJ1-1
TGTGCCAGCAGTAGACAGGCTGAAGCTTTCTTT
CASSRQAEAFF
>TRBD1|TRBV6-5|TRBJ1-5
TGTGCCAGCAGCGGTGACAGGGTTGGCAATCAGCCCCAGCATTTT
CASSGDRVGNQPQHF
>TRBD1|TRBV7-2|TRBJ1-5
TGTGCCAGCAGCCGGGACAGTAACTTCCCCCAGCATTTT
CASSRDSNFPQHF
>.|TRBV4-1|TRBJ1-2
TGCGCCAGCAGCCAAGCGGCAGGGGATGGCTACACCTTC
CASSQAAGDGYTF
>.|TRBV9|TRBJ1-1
TGTGCCAGCAGCCCCCCTGGGCAAGAGAGTGAAGCTTTCTTT
CASSPPGQESEAFF
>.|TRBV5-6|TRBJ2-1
TGTGCCAGCAGCTTGCGGTTCTACAATGAGCAGTTCTTC
CASSLRFYNEQFF
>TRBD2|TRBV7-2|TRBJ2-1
TGTGCCAGCAGCCCGAAGCGGGGCGAGCAGTTCTTC
CASSPKRGEQFF
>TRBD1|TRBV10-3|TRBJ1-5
TGTGCCACCTCCCTCCGGGACAGGGGGAATCAGCCCCAGCATTTT
CATSLRDRGNQPQHF
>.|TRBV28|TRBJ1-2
TGTGCCAGCAGTTTGCGGTATGGCTACACCTTC
CASSLRYGYTF
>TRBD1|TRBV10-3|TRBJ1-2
TGTGCCATCAGTGAGGCGACAGGGGAAGGAGTTGGCTACACCTTC
CAISEATGEGVGYTF
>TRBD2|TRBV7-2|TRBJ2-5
TGTGCCAGCAGCTTAAATACCGGCCTAGCGGGAGAGACCCAGTACTTC
CASSLNTGLAGETQYF
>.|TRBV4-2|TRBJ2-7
TGTGCCAGCAGCCCCATATCCACAGGGCGTACCTACGAGCAGTACTTC
CASSPISTGRTYEQYF
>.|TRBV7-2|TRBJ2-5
TGTGCCAGCAGCCCCGAGGGGGGACTAAGGGAACAGTACTTC
CASSPEGGLREQYF
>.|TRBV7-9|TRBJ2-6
TGTGCCAGCAGCTCGCGGGGGCGTGGGGCCAACGTCCTGACTTTC
CASSSRGRGANVLTF
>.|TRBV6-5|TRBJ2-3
TGTGCCAGCAGTTTACTAGGCCATACGCAGTATTTT
CASSLLGHTQYF
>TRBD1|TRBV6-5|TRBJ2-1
TGTGCCAGCAGCGAATCAGGGGGCGGTGAGCAGTTCTTC
CASSESGGGEQFF
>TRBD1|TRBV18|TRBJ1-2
TGTGCCAGCTCACCTGGGACAGATTTCTATGGCTACACCTTC
CASSPGTDFYGYTF
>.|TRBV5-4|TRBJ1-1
TGTGCCAGCAGCTTGCCAGGCAAAGGGGACACTGAAGCTTTCTTT
CASSLPGKGDTEAFF
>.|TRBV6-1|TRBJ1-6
TGTGCCAGCAGTGACCTAGTCAGGGCTCGCGGTTCACCCCTCCACTTT
CASSDLVRARGSPLHF
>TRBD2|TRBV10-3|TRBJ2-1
TGTGCCATCAGTGAGAGAGCGGGGGGTTACAATGAGCAGTTCTTC
CAISERAGGYNEQFF
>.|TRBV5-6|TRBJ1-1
TGTGCCAGCAGCTTGGCTCCCGGGGGGGGCACTGAAGCTTTCTTT
CASSLAPGGGTEAFF